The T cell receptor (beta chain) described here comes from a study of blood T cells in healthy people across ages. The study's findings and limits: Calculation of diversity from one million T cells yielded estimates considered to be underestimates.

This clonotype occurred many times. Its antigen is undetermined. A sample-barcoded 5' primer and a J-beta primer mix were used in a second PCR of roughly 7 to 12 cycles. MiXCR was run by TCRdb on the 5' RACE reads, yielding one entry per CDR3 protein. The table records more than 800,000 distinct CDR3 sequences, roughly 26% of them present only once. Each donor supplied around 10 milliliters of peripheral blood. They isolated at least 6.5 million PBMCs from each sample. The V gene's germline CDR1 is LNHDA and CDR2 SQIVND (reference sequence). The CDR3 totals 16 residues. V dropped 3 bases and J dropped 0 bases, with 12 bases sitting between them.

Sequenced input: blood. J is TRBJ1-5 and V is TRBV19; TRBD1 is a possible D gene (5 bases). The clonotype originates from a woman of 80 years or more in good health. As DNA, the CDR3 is TGTGCCAGTAGTATGCAGGGCAGAACTAGCAATCAGCCCCAGCATTTT. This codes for CASSMQGRTSNQPQHF. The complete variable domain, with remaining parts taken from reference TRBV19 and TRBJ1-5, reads DGGITQSPKYLFRKEGQNVTLSCEQNLNHDAMYWYRQDPGQGLRLIYYSQIVNDFQKGDIAEGYSVSREKKESFPLTVTSAQKNPTAFYLCASSMQGRTSNQPQHFGDGTRLSIL.